What follows are 15 T cell receptor beta chains derived from one specimen sequenced in a study of blood T cell repertoires in COVID-19 (dated by TCRdb to between 2020 and 2021). Library preparation used the immunoSEQ multiplex PCR assay. TCRdb mirrors the immuneACCESS table, restricted to in-frame sequences. Some clones are absent from its copies; in checked studies, under half trace to an unresolved V gene, and the reason for the others is unknown. The sample table lists about 310,000 clones, around 90% of them with a count of one. 8% to 9% of the sample belongs to the ten largest clones. The material sequenced was PBMCs or T cells enriched from blood (not recorded which). The receptors were gathered from a young woman who had recovered from COVID-19.

The sample holds one count of this clone. The genes are TRBV2 and TRBJ1-3, with a weak D call TRBD1 (6 bases). Per the germline V gene, CDR1 is SNHLY and CDR2 is FYNNEI. Trimming took off 7 bases at V and 0 bases at J, with 13 bases between the two ends. There are 15 residues in the CDR3. CDR3 sequence (DNA): TGTGCCAGCATGTACAGGGCCTTCTCTGGAAACACCATATATTTT. As protein: CASMYRAFSGNTIYF.

V gene TRBV2 combines with J gene TRBJ2-7; possibly TRBD2 for D (6 bases). Trimming left V 4 bases short and J 2 bases short, with 12 bases between. The CDR3 contains 14 residues. Germline values: CDR1 SNHLY, CDR2 FYNNEI. The CDR3 is CASSGGGDPYEQYF. DNA of the CDR3: TGTGCCAGCAGTGGAGGCGGGGACCCCTACGAGCAGTACTTC.

The V call is TRBV5-6, the J call TRBJ1-4, with TRBD1 matching over 8 bases. Per the germline V gene, CDR1 is SGHDT and CDR2 is YYEEEE. Unmatched junction bases numbered 10, after V lost 4 bases and J lost 5 bases. This CDR3 spans 16 amino acids. The CDR3 coding sequence is TGTGCCAGCAGCCGAAACCCCGACAGGGGAAATGAAAAACTGTTTTTT. It encodes CASSRNPDRGNEKLFF.

This clone has a single count. The rearrangement joins TRBV4-2 to TRBJ1-4; D remains unclear. V gave up 1 base and J gave up 3 bases, with 9 bases separating them. The CDR3 runs 15 residues. CDR1 and CDR2 (germline): LGHNA, YNFKEQ. The chain's CDR3 is CASSQGGAANEKLFF. The CDR3 DNA is TGTGCCAGCAGCCAAGGAGGAGCGGCTAATGAAAAACTGTTTTTT.

Only one count was recorded for this clone. V gene TRBV28 combines with J gene TRBJ2-1, with 9 bases matching TRBD2. CDR3 length equals 14 residues. Germline V gives CDR1 MDHEN, CDR2 SYDVKM. Germline trimming cut 5 bases from V and 5 bases from J; bases unmatched to any gene: 4. DNA for the CDR3: TGTGCCAGCAGTGGAGCGGGGGGAGACAATGAGCAGTTCTTC. Amino acid sequence: CASSGAGGDNEQFF.

This chain uses TRBV7-3 with TRBJ2-2; the match to TRBD1 covers 7 bases. This CDR3 spans 15 amino acids. Trimming cost V 2 bases and J 4 bases; bases outside gene matches: 4. Germline values: CDR1 SGHTA, CDR2 FQGTGA. The CDR3 DNA is TGTGCCAGCAGCTTATCGCCAGGGGGCACCGGGGAGCTGTTTTTT. Encoded protein: CASSLSPGGTGELFF.

The chain recombines TRBV28 with TRBJ2-7; 9 bases are shared with TRBD1. CDR3 length: 15 amino acids. Germline V gene lookup returns CDR1 MDHEN and CDR2 SYDVKM. V gave up 5 bases and J gave up 2 bases; unmatched junction bases: 7. CDR3 sequence reads: CASSPAGQGAYEQYF. CDR3 bases: TGTGCCAGCAGTCCCGCGGGACAGGGTGCCTACGAGCAGTACTTC.

Only a few counts were recorded for this clone. The same CDR3 also results from other DNA sequences found in this sample. The chain has TRBV28 and TRBJ2-7; TRBD2 might be the D (5 bases). V was pared by 5 bases and J by 3 bases, with 5 bases between. CDR3 length equals 11 residues. CDR1 and CDR2 (germline): MDHEN, SYDVKM. The CDR3 DNA reads TGTGCCAGCAGTCGGGGCTACGAGCAGTACTTC. Amino acids: CASSRGYEQYF.

V gene TRBV19 combines with J gene TRBJ1-6, with D possibly matching TRBD1 (6 bases). The CDR3 is 16 amino acids. V shed 1 base and J shed 7 bases, with 14 bases lying between them. Germline assignment: CDR1 LNHDA and CDR2 SQIVND (reference sequence). CDR3: CASSIGGPGPNSPLHF. The CDR3 DNA is TGTGCCAGTAGTATAGGGGGGCCCGGACCCAATTCACCCCTCCACTTT.

This clone appeared once. The chain carries TRBV7-8 and TRBJ2-3, with a tentative D call TRBD2 (5 bases). The V gene's germline CDR1 is SGHVS and CDR2 FQNEAQ. V dropped 6 bases and J dropped 4 bases, with 17 bases sitting between them. This CDR3 region has 15 residues. The CDR3: CASRALETNSDTQYF. In nucleotides, the CDR3 is TGTGCCAGCAGAGCACTAGAGACTAACTCAGATACGCAGTATTTT.

The chain uses TRBV4-2 and TRBJ1-5, with D possibly being TRBD1 (5 bases). The germline V gene has CDR1 LGHNA and CDR2 YNFKEQ. Trimming stripped 4 bases from V and 4 bases from J, with 11 bases between. The CDR3 covers 14 residues. The CDR3 coding sequence is TGTGCCAGCAGCCCCTATGGGGGGAATCAGCCCCAGCATTTT. It codes for CASSPYGGNQPQHF.

This chain joins TRBV15 and TRBJ1-2; 7 bases match TRBD1. This CDR3 has 15 residues. The ends lost 0 bases at V and 4 bases at J; junction bases unmatched: 5. Germline V gene data show CDR1 as LNHNV and CDR2 as YYDKDF (reference sequence). The CDR3 DNA sequence: TGTGCCACCAGCAGAGACCCCGGGACAGCCTATGGCTACACCTTC. It specifies CATSRDPGTAYGYTF.

This clone was found once. The rearrangement links TRBV2 to TRBJ1-2, with 7 positions matching TRBD1. The CDR3 extends over 15 amino acids. The J segment lost 3 bases and the V segment lost 2 bases, leaving 6 bases of the junction unmatched. Germline V gene lookup returns CDR1 SNHLY and CDR2 FYNNEI. The chain's CDR3 is CASSELAGGYYGYTF. CDR3 bases: TGTGCCAGCAGTGAACTCGCAGGGGGATACTATGGCTACACCTTC.

The chain recombines TRBV12-3 or TRBV12-4 with TRBJ1-5; TRBD1 might be the D (5 bases). This CDR3 has 13 residues. The V end was cut by 11 bases, the J end by 6 bases, with 17 bases between. The CDR3: CASQGAGPQPQHF. In DNA, the CDR3 is TGTGCCTCTCAAGGGGCCGGGCCTCAGCCCCAGCATTTT.

CDR3 bases: TGTGCTTCATTCGGAGAAGGAAACACCATATATTTT. Its translation: CASFGEGNTIYF. The chain links TRBV5-4 to TRBJ1-3, with D unclear. The CDR3 runs to 12 residues. The germline gives CDR1 SGHNT, CDR2 YYREEE (reference sequence).